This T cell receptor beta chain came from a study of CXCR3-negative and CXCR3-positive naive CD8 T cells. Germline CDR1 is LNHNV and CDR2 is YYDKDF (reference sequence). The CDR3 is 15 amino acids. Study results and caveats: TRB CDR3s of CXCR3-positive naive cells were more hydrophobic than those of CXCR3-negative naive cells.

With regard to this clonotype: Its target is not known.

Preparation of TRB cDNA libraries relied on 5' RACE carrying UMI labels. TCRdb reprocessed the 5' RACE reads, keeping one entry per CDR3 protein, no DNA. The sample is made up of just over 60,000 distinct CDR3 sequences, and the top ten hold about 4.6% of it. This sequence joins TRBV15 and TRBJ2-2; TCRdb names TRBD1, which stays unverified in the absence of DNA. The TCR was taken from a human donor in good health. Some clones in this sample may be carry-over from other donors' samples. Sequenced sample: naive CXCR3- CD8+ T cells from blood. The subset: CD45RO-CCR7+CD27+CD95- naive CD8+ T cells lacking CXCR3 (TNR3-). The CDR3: CATSRVPGDTGELFF. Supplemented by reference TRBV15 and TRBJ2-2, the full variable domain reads DAMVIQNPRYQVTQFGKPVTLSCSQTLNHNVMYWYQQKSSQAPKLLFHYYDKDFNNEADTPDNFQSRRPNTSFCFLDIRSPGLGDTAMYLCATSRVPGDTGELFFGEGSRLTVL.